These 32 T cell receptor beta chains came from one sample sequenced in a study of T cell repertoires in cytomegalovirus infection. No cognate antigen is known for these TCRs. Using its own MiXCR run on the reads, TCRdb lists one record per CDR3 protein. The sample yields 900,000 to 950,000 distinct CDR3 sequences, approximately 31% seen once. Specimen: cultured CD8+ T cells from PBMCs, collected from culture after CMV antigen stimulation. These receptors originate from a human donor in good health (CMV status not recorded). Some clones in this sample may be carry-over from other donors' samples.

This clonotype was seen ten or more times. The chain carries TRBV11-1 and TRBJ2-7, with a weak D call TRBD2 (5 bases). Trimming stripped 0 bases from V and 1 base from J, with 7 bases between. The CDR3 is 14 amino acids. Germline CDR1 and CDR2: SGHAT and FQDESV (reference sequence). CDR3: CASSLASGSYEQYF. Written as DNA, the CDR3 is TGTGCCAGCAGCTTAGCCTCGGGGTCCTACGAGCAGTACTTC.

This clonotype appeared a few times. J is TRBJ2-5 and V is TRBV5-6; D gene uncertain. CDR3 length equals 15 residues. The V end lost 1 base, the J end lost 0 bases, and 10 bases lay between the germline ends. CDR1 and CDR2 from the germline V gene are SGHDT and YYEEEE. The CDR3 DNA reads as TGTGCCAGCAGCTTGTATCTCCTCCACCAAGAGACCCAGTACTTC. Amino acids: CASSLYLLHQETQYF.

Ten or more counts support this clonotype. The chain employs TRBV7-7 and TRBJ1-5; no clear D. Per the germline V gene, CDR1 is SSHAT and CDR2 is FNYEAQ (reference sequence). CDR3 length equals 11 residues. The CDR3 here is CASLSWQPQHF. Here the CDR3 DNA reads TGTGCTAGCTTGTCATGGCAGCCCCAGCATTTT.

The chain employs TRBV7-9 and TRBJ1-3; D is unclear. CDR1 and CDR2 (germline): SEHNR, FQNEAQ (reference sequence). V shed 4 bases and J shed 4 bases, with 14 bases lying between them. The CDR3 is 15 amino acids. The CDR3 DNA follows: TGTGCCAGCAGCTCCTCTAGTCTGGGAGGAAACACCATATATTTT. Translation gives CASSSSSLGGNTIYF.

There are many counts of this clonotype. V and J are TRBV7-2 and TRBJ2-5, with 10 bases that match TRBD2. CDR1 is SGHTA and CDR2 is FQGNSA in the germline V gene. The CDR3 is 18 amino acids. The junction had 15 bases not matched to a gene; V was cut back by 1 base and J by 7 bases. CDR3 amino acids: CASSLVLAGGPSPGTQYF. In DNA, the CDR3 is TGTGCCAGCAGCTTAGTGTTAGCGGGGGGCCCCTCCCCAGGGACCCAGTACTTC.

This chain links TRBV20-1 with TRBJ2-3; D is unresolved. CDR3 length: 11 amino acids. Per the germline V gene, CDR1 is DFQATT and CDR2 is SNEGSKA (reference sequence). V lost 5 bases to trimming and J lost 4 bases, with 7 bases between them. The CDR3 region has the DNA TGCAGTGCTCCGGAGCCAGATACGCAGTATTTT. Its protein is CSAPEPDTQYF.

The chain combines TRBV25-1 with TRBJ1-1; D remains unclear. Per the germline V gene, CDR1 is MGHDK and CDR2 is SYGVNS. The CDR3 sequence is 14 residues long. V lost 1 base and J lost 3, with 9 bases in between. The chain's CDR3 is CASSEFSTDTEAFF. The CDR3 coding sequence is TGTGCCAGCAGTGAATTTTCCACGGACACTGAAGCTTTCTTT.

This clonotype was counted a single time. CDR3 sequence: CASSQERVAGGLVNEQFF. The DNA for the CDR3 is TGCGCCAGCAGCCAAGAGAGAGTAGCGGGGGGGCTAGTCAATGAGCAGTTCTTC. This rearrangement joins TRBV4-3 to TRBJ2-1; 11 nucleotides align to TRBD2. The CDR3 length is 18 residues. Germline assignment: CDR1 LGHNA and CDR2 YSLEER. The V segment lost 0 bases and the J segment 6 bases; nucleotides outside the gene matches: 10.

This clonotype was seen a handful of times. The chain recombines TRBV7-2 with TRBJ2-1; no clear D. The V gene's germline CDR1 is SGHTA and CDR2 FQGNSA. CDR3 size: 17 residues. With 2 bases removed from V and 0 bases from J, the gap between germline ends came to 14 bases. The CDR3 spells CASSLNEISSSYNEQFF. As DNA, the CDR3 is TGTGCCAGCAGCTTAAACGAGATCTCTAGCTCCTACAATGAGCAGTTCTTC.

The rearrangement joins TRBV5-1 to TRBJ2-7; the match to TRBD1 covers 8 bases. Germline V gene lookup returns CDR1 SGHRS and CDR2 YFSETQ. The CDR3 has 15 residues. V shed 4 bases and J 5 bases; nucleotides not matched to a gene: 11. CDR3 sequence (DNA): TGCGCCAGCAGCAGAGAACAGGGGGTCCGGAACGAGCAGTACTTC. It codes for CASSREQGVRNEQYF.

The V and J genes are TRBV6-6 and TRBJ1-1; the D is unclear. Germline CDR1 and CDR2: MNHNY and SVGAGI (reference sequence). The CDR3 is 11 amino acids. The CDR3 DNA is TGTGCTACCGACGTGATCACTGAAGCTTTCTTT. Translated, it gives CATDVITEAFF.

This clonotype was picked up one time. The chain links TRBV19 to TRBJ2-2; D is ambiguous. This CDR3 has 13 residues. Trimming stripped 0 bases from V and 6 bases from J, with 5 bases between. The germline gives CDR1 LNHDA, CDR2 SQIVND (reference sequence). The chain's CDR3 is CASSIDLSGELFF. As DNA, the CDR3 is TGTGCCAGTAGTATAGATCTATCCGGGGAGCTGTTTTTT.

This clonotype was seen ten or more times. This chain joins TRBV7-9 and TRBJ1-5, with TRBD1 as a possible D gene (5 bases). The CDR3 contains 15 residues. The V gene lost 5 bases and the J gene lost 2 bases, with 13 bases spanning the gap. Looked up from germline, CDR1 is SEHNR and CDR2 is FQNEAQ (reference sequence). The CDR3 nucleotides are TGTGCCAGCAGCGCTGACAGTTCGGGCAATCAGCCCCAGCATTTT. Amino acids: CASSADSSGNQPQHF. Using reference TRBV7-9 and TRBJ1-5 for the parts outside the CDR3, the full variable domain is DTGVSQNPRHKITKRGQNVTFRCDPISEHNRLYWYRQTLGQGPEFLTYFQNEAQLEKSRLLSDRFSAERPKGSFSTLEIQRTEQGDSAMYLCASSADSSGNQPQHFGDGTRLSIL.

This clonotype was found many times. In nucleotides, the CDR3 is TGTGCCAGCAGCTTAGATGGGCGGATTACGCCATCCGGGGAGCTGTTTTTT. Translated, it gives CASSLDGRITPSGELFF. The chain couples TRBV7-2 to TRBJ2-2; D not resolved. Trimming left V 1 base short and J 6 bases short, with 18 bases between. Germline-derived CDR1 and CDR2 are SGHTA and FQGNSA. CDR3 length equals 17 residues.

This clonotype was seen more than once but under ten times. The junction departs from the called germline gene at one end, perhaps through a read error. The rearrangement uses TRBV29-1 and TRBJ2-1, with 14 bases aligning to TRBD2. The CDR3 is made up of 12 amino acids. Germline V gives CDR1 SQVTM, CDR2 ANQGSEA. CDR3 in amino acids: CSVEGLAGALVF. In DNA form, the CDR3 reads TGCAGCGTTGAGGGACTAGCGGGGGCCCTAGTCTTC.

On this clonotype itself: A much more abundant neighbour one base away suggests this may be a read error. The rearrangement joins TRBV7-6 to TRBJ1-2; D is possibly TRBD1 (6 bases). The V and J ends lost 1 base and 6 bases respectively, with 12 bases between them. This CDR3 spans 14 amino acids. Germline V gives CDR1 SGHVS, CDR2 FNYEAQ. CDR3 protein: CASSLGQDDHGYTF. The CDR3 bases are TGTGCCAGCAGCTTAGGACAGGACGACCATGGCTACACCTTC. The variable domain in full, with the rest retrieved from reference TRBV7-6 and TRBJ1-2, is GAGVSQSPRYKVTKRGQDVALRCDPISGHVSLYWYRQALGQGPEFLTYFNYEAQQDKSGLPNDRFSAERPEGSISTLTIQRTEQRDSAMYRCASSLGQDDHGYTFGSGTRLTVV.

The rearrangement links TRBV5-4 to TRBJ2-5; D gene unclear. CDR3 length: 14 residues. Germline-derived CDR1 and CDR2 are SGHNT and YYREEE (reference sequence). Deletions cut 0 bases from V and 5 bases from J, with 11 bases between. CDR3 nucleotides: TGTGCCAGCAGCTTGGAAGGATTCGGGGAGACCCAGTACTTC. This translates into CASSLEGFGETQYF.

A remark on this clonotype: A much larger clone differs by one base, so this may be a read error. This chain links TRBV7-6 with TRBJ1-1, with TRBD1 matching over 7 bases. CDR3 size: 17 residues. V lost 4 bases, J lost 1 base, and 12 bases stayed unmatched. The V gene's germline CDR1 is SGHVS and CDR2 FNYEAQ. The CDR3 loop reads CASSSKDRNFTNTEAFF. The CDR3 DNA is TGTGCCAGCAGCTCAAAGGACAGGAACTTTACGAACACTGAAGCTTTCTTT.

The V call is TRBV3-1, the J call TRBJ2-1; 11 positions agree with TRBD1. The CDR3 extends over 16 amino acids. Germline V gene lookup returns CDR1 LGHDT and CDR2 YNNKEL (reference sequence). V lost 4 bases, J lost 7 bases, and 9 bases stayed unmatched. DNA of the CDR3: TGTGCCAGCAGCCGTTCGGACAGGGGGCTTAGAAATGAGCAGTTCTTC. This codes for CASSRSDRGLRNEQFF.

The chain has TRBV6-1 and TRBJ1-5; D gene ambiguous. Germline V gene data show CDR1 as MNHNS and CDR2 as SASEGT. The CDR3 covers 15 residues. Trimming pared 3 bases from V and 6 bases from J, leaving 15 bases between. The CDR3 DNA sequence: TGTGCCAGCAGTGATCTCCAACCCTGGGCTCAGCCCCAGCATTTT. Protein: CASSDLQPWAQPQHF.

The count of this clonotype is one. The chain employs TRBV5-4 and TRBJ2-5, with 7 bases aligning to TRBD1. CDR3 length equals 14 residues. Per the germline V gene, CDR1 is SGHNT and CDR2 is YYREEE (reference sequence). Losses at the gene ends were 5 bases for V and 1 base for J; bases not matched to a gene: 5. The CDR3 loop is CASRGQESQETQYF. In DNA form, the CDR3 reads TGTGCCAGCAGAGGACAGGAGTCCCAAGAGACCCAGTACTTC.

The genes are TRBV4-3 and TRBJ2-1; 9 bases agree with TRBD2. The CDR3 has 17 residues. J lost 8 bases, V lost 0 bases, and 11 bases had no gene match. Germline V gives CDR1 LGHNA, CDR2 YSLEER. The CDR3: CASSQEQEFSGGDEQFF. For the CDR3, the DNA is TGCGCCAGCAGCCAAGAGCAGGAATTTAGCGGGGGCGATGAGCAGTTCTTC.

V gene TRBV12-5 combines with J gene TRBJ2-2; no clear D gene. V dropped 1 base and J dropped 4 bases, with 7 bases sitting between them. Germline loops: CDR1 LGHNT, CDR2 FRNRAP. The CDR3 sequence is 14 residues long. The CDR3 protein is CASGLGQTTGELFF. In DNA form, the CDR3 reads TGTGCTAGTGGTTTGGGGCAGACCACCGGGGAGCTGTTTTTT.

This clonotype was found once. The chain has TRBV19 and TRBJ1-1; D gene ambiguous. The CDR3 is 16 amino acids. CDR1 LNHDA and CDR2 SQIVND come from the germline V gene (reference sequence). V was trimmed by 2 bases and J by 4 bases, leaving 17 bases between them. CDR3 in DNA: TGTGCCAGTAGTATATCGTCGTTGACCCCGCGCACTGAAGCTTTCTTT. It codes for CASSISSLTPRTEAFF.

This clonotype showed up many times. CDR3 bases: TGTGCCAGCAGCTTAAGAGACACCGCCTACGAGCAGTACTTC. The encoded protein is CASSLRDTAYEQYF. This chain joins TRBV7-2 and TRBJ2-7; no reliable D call. Germline values: CDR1 SGHTA, CDR2 FQGNSA. The V gene lost 2 bases and the J gene lost 2 bases, with 10 bases spanning the gap. There are 14 residues in the CDR3.

The CDR3 loop is CASSSEGGANVLTF. CDR3 sequence (DNA): TGTGCCAGCAGTTCTGAAGGGGGGGCCAACGTCCTGACTTTC. The chain employs TRBV6-2 or TRBV6-3 and TRBJ2-6; D remains unclear. The ends were cut back, 4 bases at V and 4 bases at J, with 8 bases in the middle. Per the germline V gene, CDR1 is MNHEY and CDR2 is SVGEGT. This CDR3 has 14 amino acids.

In its sample, this clonotype was seen many times. The V call is TRBV6-5, the J call TRBJ1-1, with 7 positions matching TRBD1. The CDR3 extends over 14 amino acids. V was clipped by 5 bases and J by 2 bases; unmatched bases: 5. CDR1 MNHEY and CDR2 SVGAGI come from the germline V gene. DNA of the CDR3: TGTGCCAGCAGTCCGGGACAGACAAACACTGAAGCTTTCTTT. It translates to CASSPGQTNTEAFF.

This clonotype was observed many times. This rearrangement joins TRBV7-9 to TRBJ1-1, with 8 nucleotides matching TRBD1. The CDR3 loop spans 13 amino acids. V trimming: 6 bases; J trimming: 4 bases; junction bases outside the gene matches: 4. Germline CDR1 and CDR2: SEHNR and FQNEAQ (reference sequence). The CDR3 DNA reads TGTGCCAGCAGGGGACAGGAGTCCACTGAAGCTTTCTTT. Its translation: CASRGQESTEAFF. Full variable domain (outside the CDR3, taken from reference TRBV7-9 and TRBJ1-1): DTGVSQNPRHKITKRGQNVTFRCDPISEHNRLYWYRQTLGQGPEFLTYFQNEAQLEKSRLLSDRFSAERPKGSFSTLEIQRTEQGDSAMYLCASRGQESTEAFFGQGTRLTVV.

This clonotype was recorded a few times. The rearrangement uses TRBV7-8 and TRBJ2-7; the match to TRBD2 covers 10 bases. The V and J ends lost 2 bases and 6 bases, in that order; junction bases with no gene match: 4. The germline gives CDR1 SGHVS, CDR2 FQNEAQ. The CDR3 loop spans 14 amino acids. CDR3 loop: CASSLSSGGGEQYF. CDR3 bases: TGTGCCAGCAGCTTATCCAGCGGGGGGGGCGAGCAGTACTTC. The full variable domain, rest sourced from reference TRBV7-8 and TRBJ2-7, is GAGVSQSPRYKVAKRGQDVALRCDPISGHVSLFWYQQALGQGPEFLTYFQNEAQLDKSGLPSDRFFAERPEGSVSTLKIQRTQQEDSAVYLCASSLSSGGGEQYFGPGTRLTVT.

This clonotype occurred many times. At one of its ends the junction is not consistent with the germline gene, which may arise from a read error. The chain joins TRBV7-7 to TRBJ2-3; D call uncertain. CDR1 is SSHAT, CDR2 FNYEAQ, per germline (reference sequence). The CDR3 is 13 amino acids. In DNA form, the CDR3 reads TGTGCTAGCAGCTTATTCCTGGGGGATACGCAGTATTTT. Translation gives CASSLFLGDTQYF.

This rearrangement joins TRBV6-5 to TRBJ2-1, with a possible D match to TRBD1 (6 bases). The V and J ends lost 2 bases and 11 bases respectively, with 13 bases between them. The CDR3 has 13 amino acids. Germline assignment: CDR1 MNHEY and CDR2 SVGAGI. The chain's CDR3 is CASSYVEGVKQFF. The DNA of the CDR3 is TGTGCCAGCAGTTACGTCGAGGGGGTAAAGCAGTTCTTC.

This chain joins TRBV19 and TRBJ2-5; D is uncertain. V was cut by 5 bases and J by 5 bases, with 18 bases left in between. The CDR3 length is 15 residues. The germline V gene has CDR1 LNHDA and CDR2 SQIVND (reference sequence). In DNA form, the CDR3 reads TGTGCCAGTAGTGAGCCTGGGTATTTTGGGGAGACCCAGTACTTC. This gives the protein CASSEPGYFGETQYF.